The clone carrying this T cell receptor beta chain has just a few counts. The sample originates from a study of blood T cell repertoires in COVID-19. Study details: T cells, B-cell-depleted T cells, or PBMCs supplied cDNA or gDNA.

Residents of 24 US areas, aged roughly 18 to 89 years, made up the participants. Participant-reported clinical history was the basis for cohort assignment. Clones were sequenced by immunoSEQ multiplex PCR, and TCRdb holds only the in-frame ones, with some missing. The top ten hold 5% to 7% of the sample, which has roughly 200,000 clones, about 83% seen once. V was cut by 10 bases and J by 5 bases, with 14 bases left in between. The CDR3 runs to 12 residues. Germline V lookup: CDR1 LNHDA, CDR2 SQIVND (reference sequence). The sequence was obtained from a man aged 40-49 years with acute COVID-19. The sample consisted of PBMCs or T cells enriched from blood (not recorded which). The chain couples TRBV19 to TRBJ1-2; D perhaps matches TRBD1 (6 bases). Written as DNA, the CDR3 is TGTGCCACCACGAAAACAGGGTATGGCTACACCTTC. Amino acids: CATTKTGYGYTF. Filled out from reference TRBV19 and TRBJ1-2, the complete variable domain reads DGGITQSPKYLFRKEGQNVTLSCEQNLNHDAMYWYRQDPGQGLRLIYYSQIVNDFQKGDIAEGYSVSREKKESFPLTVTSAQKNPTAFYLCATTKTGYGYTFGSGTRLTVV.